The source of this T cell receptor beta chain is a study of cytomegalovirus exposure and HLA in healthy donors. Primers included in the PCR were 60 Vbeta and 13 Jbeta primers. Clones were sequenced by immunoSEQ multiplex PCR, and TCRdb holds only the in-frame ones, with some missing. The data contain about 88,000 clones, roughly 71% of them singletons. The germline V gene encodes CDR1 SGHAT and CDR2 FQDESV (reference sequence). The V segment lost 5 bases and the J segment 4 bases; nucleotides outside the gene matches: 7. The CDR3 contains 15 residues. This clonotype was obtained from a woman aged 40 to 50 in good health and CMV-seronegative. V is TRBV11-1 and J is TRBJ2-3, with 9 bases lining up with TRBD2. Sequenced input: PBMCs. CDR3 residues: CASSQRGVAPDTQYF. The DNA of the CDR3 is TGTGCCAGCAGCCAGCGGGGGGTAGCCCCAGATACGCAGTATTTT.